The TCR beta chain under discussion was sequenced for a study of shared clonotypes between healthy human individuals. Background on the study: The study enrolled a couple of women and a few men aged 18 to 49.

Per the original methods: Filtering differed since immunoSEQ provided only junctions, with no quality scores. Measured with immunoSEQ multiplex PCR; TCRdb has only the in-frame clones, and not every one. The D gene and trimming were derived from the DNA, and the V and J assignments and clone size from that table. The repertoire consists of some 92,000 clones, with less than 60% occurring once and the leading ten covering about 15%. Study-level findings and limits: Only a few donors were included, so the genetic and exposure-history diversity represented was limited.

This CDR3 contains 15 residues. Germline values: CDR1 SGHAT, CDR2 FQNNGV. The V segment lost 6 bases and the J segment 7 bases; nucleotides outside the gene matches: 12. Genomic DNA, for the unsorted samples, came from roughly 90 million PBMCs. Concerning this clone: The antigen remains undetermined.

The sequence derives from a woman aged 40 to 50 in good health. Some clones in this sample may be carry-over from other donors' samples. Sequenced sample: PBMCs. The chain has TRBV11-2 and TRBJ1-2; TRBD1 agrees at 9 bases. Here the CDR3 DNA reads TGTGCCAGCAGGCGCGATACAGGGGGCGCGTCTGGCTACACCTTC. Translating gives CASRRDTGGASGYTF.